This T cell receptor beta chain is drawn from a study of radiotherapy plus CTLA-4 blockade in lung cancer. Study-wide points: There was expansion of tumor-derived TCR clones in blood after radiotherapy plus ipilimumab.

Alongside CTLA-4 blockade with ipilimumab, patients with chemo-refractory metastatic non-small-cell lung cancer received focal radiation. The method was immunoSEQ multiplex PCR; TCRdb's version includes in-frame clones alone and lacks a portion of them. This sample has 110,000 or so clones; 75% to 80% occur once, and the top ten carry roughly 5.3%. The CDR3 consists of 14 residues. Trimming pared 4 bases from V and 1 base from J, leaving 9 bases between. Germline assignment: CDR1 SGHRS and CDR2 YFSETQ. For this clone: What it binds is unknown.

The sequencing here drew on peripheral blood, taken from a patient treated with radiotherapy plus ipilimumab. V and J are TRBV5-1 and TRBJ1-5, with D possibly matching TRBD1 (5 bases). The TCR comes from a human donor with non-small cell lung cancer who had a partial response to radiotherapy plus ipilimumab. Written as DNA, the CDR3 is TGCGCCAGCAGCCTCGGGGGGAGCAATCAGCCCCAGCATTTT. It specifies CASSLGGSNQPQHF.